This note documents a single T cell receptor beta chain sequence. This sample is drawn from a study of T cell changes during pregnancy in multiple sclerosis. Only in-frame clones appear in the TCRdb table, and some are missing; sequencing was by immunoSEQ multiplex PCR. The sample has more than 75,000 clones; about 93% are singletons. There are 16 residues in the CDR3. The trim removed 4 bases at V and 6 bases at J, leaving 12 bases unmatched. The germline V gene encodes CDR1 SGHDT and CDR2 YYEEEE. Sample: peripheral blood, taken in the first trimester of pregnancy. The TCR originated in a female donor with multiple sclerosis, enrolled in a pregnancy study. The chain carries TRBV5-6 and TRBJ1-5; 8 bases are shared with TRBD1. CDR3 region: CASSLGAGGAGQPQHF. As DNA, the CDR3 is TGTGCCAGCAGCCTCGGGGCAGGGGGCGCAGGTCAGCCCCAGCATTTT.